These 13 T cell receptor beta chains were all obtained from the same sample, sequenced in a study of T cell responses to AZD1222 COVID-19 vaccine. Profiled with immunoSEQ multiplex PCR; TCRdb holds only in-frame clones, not every one. The data show about 140,000 clones, more than 90% seen once. The sequenced sample was peripheral blood, obtained on day 0 of AZD1222 vaccination. Source of these receptors: an adult in good health.

V gene TRBV10-3 combines with J gene TRBJ1-2, with unresolved D. CDR3 length equals 18 residues. Germline CDR1 ENHRY, CDR2 SYGVKD. Trimming cost V 0 bases and J 4 bases, with 21 bases left between them. The CDR3 here is CAISESTLGRVPIYGYTF. The CDR3 DNA reads as TGTGCCATCAGTGAGTCTACCTTGGGGAGGGTCCCTATCTATGGCTACACCTTC.

The chain is built from TRBV5-1 and TRBJ2-7; 10 bases map to TRBD2. CDR3 length: 15 amino acids. Germline loops: CDR1 SGHRS, CDR2 YFSETQ. Trimming cost V 7 bases and J 0 bases; bases outside gene matches: 7. CDR3 bases: TGCGCCAGCGCTCTAGCGGGAGTTTCCTCCTACGAGCAGTACTTC. Its protein product is CASALAGVSSYEQYF.

CDR3 amino acids: CAPRWDRDGYTF. In nucleotides, the CDR3 is TGTGCCCCCCGTTGGGACAGGGATGGCTACACCTTC. The chain links TRBV2 to TRBJ1-2; 9 positions match TRBD1. Germline lookup yields CDR1 SNHLY and CDR2 FYNNEI. V was clipped by 11 bases and J by 6 bases; unmatched bases: 7. The CDR3 totals 12 residues.

The rearrangement uses TRBV7-8 and TRBJ1-4, with 10 bases fitting TRBD1. The CDR3 consists of 16 residues. CDR1 and CDR2 (germline): SGHVS, FQNEAQ. Losses at the gene ends were 2 bases for V and 3 bases for J; bases not matched to a gene: 3. CDR3 in DNA: TGTGCCAGCAGCTTAACCGGACAGGGGGCTAATGAAAAACTGTTTTTT. Protein sequence: CASSLTGQGANEKLFF. The whole variable domain, remainder taken from reference TRBV7-8 and TRBJ1-4, is GAGVSQSPRYKVAKRGQDVALRCDPISGHVSLFWYQQALGQGPEFLTYFQNEAQLDKSGLPSDRFFAERPEGSVSTLKIQRTQQEDSAVYLCASSLTGQGANEKLFFGSGTQLSVL.

V and J are TRBV5-5 and TRBJ1-6; 9 bases match TRBD1. Germline loops: CDR1 SGHKS, CDR2 YYEKEE (reference sequence). The V gene end was trimmed by 4 bases and the J gene end by 8 bases; junction bases not matched to a gene: 4. The CDR3 covers 14 residues. This chain's CDR3 is CASSPGQGYSPLHF. CDR3 nucleotides: TGTGCCAGCAGCCCGGGACAGGGTTATTCACCCCTCCACTTT.

The chain recombines TRBV6-5 with TRBJ2-1; 7 nucleotides match TRBD2. The CDR3 covers 14 residues. Germline lookup yields CDR1 MNHEY and CDR2 SVGAGI. V shed 5 bases, J shed 6 bases, and the junction held 7 bases outside the gene matches. In DNA form, the CDR3 reads TGTGCCAGCAGTCGGAGCGGGACGCCCAATGAGCAGTTCTTC. It codes for CASSRSGTPNEQFF.

The rearrangement joins TRBV27 to TRBJ1-5, with 8 bases lining up with TRBD1. CDR1 and CDR2 from the germline V gene are MNHEY and SMNVEV (reference sequence). Trimming took 0 bases from V and 6 from J; bases not matched to a gene: 10. The length of the CDR3 is 17 residues. DNA of the CDR3: TGTGCCAGCAGTTTATCTACCGGGGCAGGGGGCGGTCAGCCCCAGCATTTT. Protein product: CASSLSTGAGGGQPQHF.

The rearrangement uses TRBV27 and TRBJ2-7, with 9 nucleotides matching TRBD1. The V gene end was trimmed by 6 bases and the J gene end by 3 bases; junction bases not matched to a gene: 9. Germline CDR1 and CDR2: MNHEY and SMNVEV (reference sequence). There are 15 residues in the CDR3. The CDR3 nucleotides read TGTGCCAGCAGACCCACCGGGACAGGGATCTACGAGCAGTACTTC. This translates into CASRPTGTGIYEQYF.

The chain combines TRBV2 with TRBJ2-6; D not resolved. The CDR3 is 14 residues long. V shed 0 bases and J shed 4 bases, with 4 bases lying between them. Germline V gene data show CDR1 as SNHLY and CDR2 as FYNNEI. The DNA for the CDR3 is TGTGCCAGCAGTGAAGCATCGGGGGCCAACGTCCTGACTTTC. Translation gives CASSEASGANVLTF.

This sequence joins TRBV2 and TRBJ2-7, with D possibly being TRBD2 (5 bases). The germline V gene encodes CDR1 SNHLY and CDR2 FYNNEI. This CDR3 comprises 14 residues. V dropped 7 bases and J dropped 0 bases, with 13 bases sitting between them. CDR3 nucleotide sequence: TGTGCCAGCACGCCAGAGACTATCTCCTACGAGCAGTACTTC. As protein: CASTPETISYEQYF.

The J gene is TRBJ2-1, the V gene TRBV2, with TRBD2 as a possible D gene (5 bases). This CDR3 comprises 15 residues. Per germline, CDR1 SNHLY and CDR2 FYNNEI. The ends were cut back, 4 bases at V and 0 bases at J, with 10 bases in the middle. The CDR3: CASSALSGSYNEQFF. Here the CDR3 DNA reads TGTGCCAGCAGTGCGTTAAGCGGCTCCTACAATGAGCAGTTCTTC. The whole variable domain, remainder taken from reference TRBV2 and TRBJ2-1, is EPEVTQTPSHQVTQMGQEVILRCVPISNHLYFYWYRQILGQKVEFLVSFYNNEISEKSEIFDDQFSVERPDGSNFTLKIRSTKLEDSAMYFCASSALSGSYNEQFFGPGTRLTVL.

V and J are TRBV6-4 and TRBJ2-1, with 9 bases identical to TRBD2. The CDR3 is 15 amino acids. Germline V CDR1 and CDR2: MRHNA, SNTAGT. V dropped 6 bases and J dropped 4; count of bases not matched to a gene: 7. Here the CDR3 reads CASRREGLFYNEQFF. The DNA of the CDR3 is TGTGCCAGCAGGCGGGAGGGCCTTTTTTACAATGAGCAGTTCTTC.

The genes are TRBV29-1 and TRBJ2-1; D possibly corresponds to TRBD2 (6 bases). The CDR3 runs to 13 residues. Germline V gives CDR1 SQVTM, CDR2 ANQGSEA. Trimming removed 3 bases at V and 3 bases at J, with 9 bases between. The CDR3 DNA follows: TGCAGCGTTGAGATGGGACTCTACAATGAGCAGTTCTTC. Encoded protein: CSVEMGLYNEQFF.